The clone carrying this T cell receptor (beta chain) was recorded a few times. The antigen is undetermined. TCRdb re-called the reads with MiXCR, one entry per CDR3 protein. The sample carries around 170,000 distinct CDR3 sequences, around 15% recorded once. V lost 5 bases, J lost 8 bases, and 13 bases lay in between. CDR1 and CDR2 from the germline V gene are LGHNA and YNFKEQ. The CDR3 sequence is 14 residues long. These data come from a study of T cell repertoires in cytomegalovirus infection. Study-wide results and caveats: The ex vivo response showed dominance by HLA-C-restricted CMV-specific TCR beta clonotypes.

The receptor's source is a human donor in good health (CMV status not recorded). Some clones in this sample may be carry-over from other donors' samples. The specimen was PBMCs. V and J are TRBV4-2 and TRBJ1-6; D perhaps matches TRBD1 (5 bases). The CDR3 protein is CASSEGDSDSPLHF. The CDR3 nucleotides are TGTGCCAGCAGCGAAGGGGATTCGGATTCACCCCTCCACTTT.